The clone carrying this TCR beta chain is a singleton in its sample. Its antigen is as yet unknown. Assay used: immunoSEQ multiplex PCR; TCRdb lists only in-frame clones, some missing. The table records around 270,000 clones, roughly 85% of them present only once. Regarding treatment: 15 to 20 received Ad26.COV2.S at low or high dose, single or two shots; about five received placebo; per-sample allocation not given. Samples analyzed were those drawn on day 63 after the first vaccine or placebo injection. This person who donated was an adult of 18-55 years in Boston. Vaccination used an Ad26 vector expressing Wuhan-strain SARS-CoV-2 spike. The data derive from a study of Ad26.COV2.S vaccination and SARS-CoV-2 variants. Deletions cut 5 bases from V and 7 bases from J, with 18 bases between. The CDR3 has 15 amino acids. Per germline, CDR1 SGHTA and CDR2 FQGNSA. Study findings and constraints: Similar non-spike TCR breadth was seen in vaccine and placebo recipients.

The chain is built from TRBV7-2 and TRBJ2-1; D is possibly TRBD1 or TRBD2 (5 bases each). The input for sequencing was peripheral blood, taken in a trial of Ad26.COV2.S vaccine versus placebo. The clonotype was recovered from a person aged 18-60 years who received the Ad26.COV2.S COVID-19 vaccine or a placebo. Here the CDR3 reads CASSPGLLPGNEQFF. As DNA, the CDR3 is TGTGCCAGCAGCCCGGGGCTGCTGCCGGGGAATGAGCAGTTCTTC.